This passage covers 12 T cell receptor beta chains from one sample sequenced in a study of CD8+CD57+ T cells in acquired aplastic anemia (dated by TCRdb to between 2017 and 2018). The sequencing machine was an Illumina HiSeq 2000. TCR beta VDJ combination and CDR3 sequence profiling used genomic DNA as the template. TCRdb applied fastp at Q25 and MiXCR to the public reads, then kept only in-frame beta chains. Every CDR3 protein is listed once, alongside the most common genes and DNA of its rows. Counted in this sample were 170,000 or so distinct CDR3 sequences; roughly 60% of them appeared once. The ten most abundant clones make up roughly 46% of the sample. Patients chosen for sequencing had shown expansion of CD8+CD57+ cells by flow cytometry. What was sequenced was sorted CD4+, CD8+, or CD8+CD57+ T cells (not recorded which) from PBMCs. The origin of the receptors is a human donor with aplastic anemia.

For the CDR3, the DNA is TGTGCCAGCACCGAGACAGGGAAATCTTACTACGAGCAGTACTTC. This encodes CASTETGKSYYEQYF. This chain uses TRBV25-1 with TRBJ2-7; the match to TRBD1 covers 7 bases. Looked up from germline, CDR1 is MGHDK and CDR2 is SYGVNS. CDR3 length equals 15 residues. Unmatched junction bases numbered 12, after V lost 7 bases and J lost 3 bases.

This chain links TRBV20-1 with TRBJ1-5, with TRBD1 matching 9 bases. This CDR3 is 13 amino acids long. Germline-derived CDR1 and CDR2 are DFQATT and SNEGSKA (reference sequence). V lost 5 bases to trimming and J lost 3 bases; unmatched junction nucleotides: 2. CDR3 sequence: CSAWDRVNQPQHF. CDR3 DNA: TGCAGTGCTTGGGACAGGGTCAATCAGCCCCAGCATTTT.

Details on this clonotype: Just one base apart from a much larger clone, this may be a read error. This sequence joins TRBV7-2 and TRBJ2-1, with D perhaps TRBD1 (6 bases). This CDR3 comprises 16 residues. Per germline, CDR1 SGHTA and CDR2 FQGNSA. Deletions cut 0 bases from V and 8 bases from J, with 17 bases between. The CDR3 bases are TGTGCCAGCAGCTTAGCCCCGTCAGGGACACTCGATGAGCAGTTCTTC. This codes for CASSLAPSGTLDEQFF. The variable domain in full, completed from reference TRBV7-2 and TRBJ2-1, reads GAGVSQSPSNKVTEKGKDVELRCDPISGHTALYWYRQSLGQGLEFLIYFQGNSAPDKSGLPSDRFSAERTGGSVSTLTIQRTQQEDSAVYLCASSLAPSGTLDEQFFGPGTRLTVL.

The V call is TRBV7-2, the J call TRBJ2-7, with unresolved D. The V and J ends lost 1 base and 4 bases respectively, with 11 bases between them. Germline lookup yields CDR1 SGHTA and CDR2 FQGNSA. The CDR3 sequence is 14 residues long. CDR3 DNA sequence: TGTGCCAGCAGCTTAGGGCAGCAGACTTACGAGCAGTACTTC. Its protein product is CASSLGQQTYEQYF. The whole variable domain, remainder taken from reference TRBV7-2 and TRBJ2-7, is GAGVSQSPSNKVTEKGKDVELRCDPISGHTALYWYRQSLGQGLEFLIYFQGNSAPDKSGLPSDRFSAERTGGSVSTLTIQRTQQEDSAVYLCASSLGQQTYEQYFGPGTRLTVT.

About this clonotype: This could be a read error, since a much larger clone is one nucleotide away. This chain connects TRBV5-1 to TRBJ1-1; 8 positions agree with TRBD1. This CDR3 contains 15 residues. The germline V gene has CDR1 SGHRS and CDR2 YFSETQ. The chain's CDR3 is CASSLGTGMNTKAFF. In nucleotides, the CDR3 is TGCGCCAGCAGCTTGGGGACAGGGATGAACACTAAAGCTTTCTTT.

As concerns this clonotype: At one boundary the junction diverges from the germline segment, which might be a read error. The CDR3 loop is CAIRLNTEAFF. CDR3 DNA sequence: TGTGCCATCAGGTTGAACACTGAAGCCTTCTTT. The chain has TRBV10-3 and TRBJ1-1; D gene ambiguous. Germline loops: CDR1 ENHRY, CDR2 SYGVKD. The CDR3 has 11 amino acids.

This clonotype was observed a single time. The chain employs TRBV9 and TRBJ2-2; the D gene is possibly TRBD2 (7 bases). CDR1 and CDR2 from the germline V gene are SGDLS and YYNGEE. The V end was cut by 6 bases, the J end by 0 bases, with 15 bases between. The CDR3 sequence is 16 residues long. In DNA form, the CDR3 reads TGTGCCAGCATTCAATGGGGGGGCGCGAACACCGGGGAGCTGTTTTTT. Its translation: CASIQWGGANTGELFF.

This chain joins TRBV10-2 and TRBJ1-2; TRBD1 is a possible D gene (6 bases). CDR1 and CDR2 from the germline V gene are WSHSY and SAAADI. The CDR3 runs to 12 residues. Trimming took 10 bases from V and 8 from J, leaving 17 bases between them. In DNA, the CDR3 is TGCGCCATCACTAAGGGGGGTTTGGGCTACACCTTC. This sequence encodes CAITKGGLGYTF.

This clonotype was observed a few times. CDR3 DNA: TGCAGTGCCAGGACCGGGTTGGCCGAGCAGTACTTC. Translated, it gives CSARTGLAEQYF. This chain links TRBV20-1 with TRBJ2-7; no clear D. Trimming removed 6 bases at V and 6 bases at J, with 15 bases between. From germline, CDR1 is DFQATT and CDR2 SNEGSKA (reference sequence). CDR3 size: 12 residues.

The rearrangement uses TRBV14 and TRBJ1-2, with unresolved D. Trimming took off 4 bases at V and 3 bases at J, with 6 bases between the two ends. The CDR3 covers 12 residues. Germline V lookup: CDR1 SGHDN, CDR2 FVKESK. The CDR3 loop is CASSLYDYGYTF. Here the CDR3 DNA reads TGTGCCAGCAGCCTGTATGACTATGGCTACACCTTC.

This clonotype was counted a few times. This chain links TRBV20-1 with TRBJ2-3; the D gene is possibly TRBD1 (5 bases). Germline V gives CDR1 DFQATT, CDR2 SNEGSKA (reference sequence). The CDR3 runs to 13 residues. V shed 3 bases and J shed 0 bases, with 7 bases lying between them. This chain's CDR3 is CSASQGSTDTQYF. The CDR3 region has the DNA TGCAGTGCTAGTCAGGGAAGCACAGATACGCAGTATTTT.

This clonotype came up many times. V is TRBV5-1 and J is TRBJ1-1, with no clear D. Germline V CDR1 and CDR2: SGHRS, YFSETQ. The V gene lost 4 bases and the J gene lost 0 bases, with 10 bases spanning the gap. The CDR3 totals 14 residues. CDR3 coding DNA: TGCGCCAGCAGCGTGGACGGCTTGAACACTGAAGCTTTCTTT. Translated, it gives CASSVDGLNTEAFF.